Each of the 23 T cell receptor beta chains below was sequenced from the same sample in a study of early stage breast cancer tumors. Only in-frame clones appear in the TCRdb table, and some are missing; sequencing was by immunoSEQ multiplex PCR. The sample shows 23,000 or so clones, 55% to 80% of them seen only once. What was sequenced was breast tumor tissue. The receptors originated from a person between 55 and 70 years old with breast cancer.

This clone was seen a few times. The rearrangement links TRBV27 to TRBJ2-1; D ambiguous. V was clipped by 2 bases and J by 4 bases, with 12 bases between them. CDR3 length: 15 amino acids. Looked up from germline, CDR1 is MNHEY and CDR2 is SMNVEV (reference sequence). The CDR3 bases are TGTGCCAGCAGTTTAAGTTCCGGGTTATACAATGAGCAGTTCTTC. The encoded protein is CASSLSSGLYNEQFF.

This clone came up a few times. V is TRBV10-3 and J is TRBJ2-1; 13 bases agree with TRBD2. Per the germline V gene, CDR1 is ENHRY and CDR2 is SYGVKD. The length of the CDR3 is 15 residues. With 3 bases clipped from V and 8 bases from J, the junction kept 4 bases outside the gene matches. CDR3 sequence (DNA): TGTGCCATCAGTGAAGGAACTAGCGGGGGGGATGAGCAGTTCTTC. This encodes CAISEGTSGGDEQFF.

The gene calls are TRBV18 and TRBJ1-5; D perhaps matches TRBD1 (5 bases). CDR1 is KGHSH, CDR2 LQKENI, per germline. With 3 bases removed from V and 4 bases from J, the gap between germline ends came to 13 bases. The CDR3 sequence is 15 residues long. CDR3 nucleotides: TGTGCCAGCTCACCGGGGGGGAGACTTAATCAGCCCCAGCATTTT. Its translation is CASSPGGRLNQPQHF.

This clone was detected only a few times. The chain combines TRBV6-6 with TRBJ2-7, with 8 bases identical to TRBD1. V gave up 7 bases and J gave up 2 bases; unmatched junction bases: 10. Germline CDR1 is MNHNY and CDR2 is SVGAGI (reference sequence). This CDR3 has 15 residues. CDR3 coding DNA: TGTGCCAGCATTACAACCGGGACAGGCACCTACGAGCAGTACTTC. Translation gives CASITTGTGTYEQYF.

The chain combines TRBV9 with TRBJ2-1; 8 nucleotides align to TRBD1. The ends lost 4 bases at V and 2 bases at J; junction bases unmatched: 8. Germline V gene data show CDR1 as SGDLS and CDR2 as YYNGEE. This CDR3 spans 16 amino acids. The CDR3 coding sequence is TGTGCCAGCAGCCCACCGGGACAGGTTCCCTACAATGAGCAGTTCTTC. Protein: CASSPPGQVPYNEQFF.

The chain uses TRBV5-8 and TRBJ1-5; a possible D gene is TRBD1 (6 bases). The CDR3 has 14 residues. Germline V gives CDR1 SGHTS, CDR2 YDEGEE. The V end was cut by 4 bases, the J end by 4 bases, with 12 bases between. The CDR3 nucleotides are TGTGCCAGCAGCCTCACAGGGATAAATCAGCCCCAGCATTTT. Translated: CASSLTGINQPQHF.

The rearrangement uses TRBV18 and TRBJ2-7; D may be TRBD2 (5 bases). The CDR3 contains 13 residues. Germline CDR1 reads KGHSH; CDR2 reads LQKENI. Trimming removed 0 bases at V and 7 bases at J, with 10 bases between. DNA for the CDR3: TGTGCCAGCTCACCACCGGGAGTAAGGGAGCAGTACTTC. Its translation: CASSPPGVREQYF.

The chain employs TRBV7-9 and TRBJ2-1; D perhaps matches TRBD1 (6 bases). The CDR3 has 12 residues. The V end lost 5 bases, the J end lost 15 bases, and 17 bases lay between the germline ends. Germline lookup yields CDR1 SEHNR and CDR2 FQNEAQ (reference sequence). Here the CDR3 reads CASSEQGIKVFF. For the CDR3, the DNA is TGTGCCAGCAGCGAACAGGGAATCAAGGTGTTCTTC.

In its sample, this clone ranks as medium-sized (0.01 to 0.1%). This CDR3 is CASTQGAWQFF. The CDR3 DNA follows: TGTGCCAGCACCCAGGGGGCGTGGCAGTTCTTC. V usage is TRBV6-8 and J usage is TRBJ2-1; 8 bases map to TRBD1. The ends lost 7 bases at V and 12 bases at J; junction bases unmatched: 5. Germline CDR1 MNHGY, CDR2 SAAAGT. The CDR3 extends over 11 amino acids.

The J gene is TRBJ2-7, the V gene TRBV30; 7 nucleotides line up with TRBD2. J was trimmed by 4 bases and V by 4 bases; bases with no gene match: 7. The V gene's germline CDR1 is GTSNPN and CDR2 SVGIG (reference sequence). This CDR3 has 13 amino acids. CDR3 coding DNA: TGTGCCTGGATGGGCGGGAGATCGTACGAGCAGTACTTC. Translated: CAWMGGRSYEQYF.

The chain joins TRBV27 to TRBJ2-1; maybe TRBD1 (5 bases). The CDR3 contains 15 residues. The germline V and J ends were trimmed by 5 bases and 10 bases, with 21 bases remaining between them. Germline-derived CDR1 and CDR2 are MNHEY and SMNVEV (reference sequence). DNA of the CDR3: TGTGCCAGCAGTAAAAGCTGGGGCTCCACATTCGAGCAGTTCTTC. Protein: CASSKSWGSTFEQFF.

The V gene is TRBV30, the J gene TRBJ1-4, with 9 bases that match TRBD1. There are 14 residues in the CDR3. J lost 8 bases, V lost 4 bases, and 8 bases had no gene match. The germline CDR1 and CDR2 sequences are GTSNPN and SVGIG (reference sequence). The DNA of the CDR3 is TGTGCCTGGAAGTTGACAGGGGGAGGAGAAAAACTGTTTTTT. Amino acids: CAWKLTGGGEKLFF.

This clone was found once. This rearrangement joins TRBV5-1 to TRBJ2-7; 9 positions match TRBD1. Unmatched junction bases numbered 4, after V lost 4 bases and J lost 2 bases. Germline V gene sequence: CDR1 SGHRS, CDR2 YFSETQ. The CDR3 runs to 14 residues. CDR3 residues: CASSRDRVTYEQYF. CDR3 nucleotide sequence: TGCGCCAGCAGCCGGGACAGGGTTACCTACGAGCAGTACTTC.

This clone occurred many times. The chain uses TRBV13 and TRBJ2-2; D is perhaps TRBD2 (6 bases). The CDR3 totals 14 residues. From germline, CDR1 is PRHDT and CDR2 FYEKMQ (reference sequence). Deletions cut 4 bases from V and 6 bases from J, with 12 bases between. CDR3 in amino acids: CASSSDTSPGELFF. In DNA, the CDR3 is TGTGCCAGCAGCTCGGACACTAGCCCCGGGGAGCTGTTTTTT.

The chain employs TRBV7-2 and TRBJ2-7; 8 bases fit TRBD1. With V trimmed by 4 bases and J by 4 bases, 9 bases remained unmatched. The CDR3 runs 15 residues. Germline CDR1 is SGHTA and CDR2 is FQGNSA. Written as DNA, the CDR3 is TGTGCCAGCAGCTCCACCCCCGGACAGGGATACGAGCAGTACTTC. Its protein is CASSSTPGQGYEQYF.

V and J are TRBV7-9 and TRBJ2-1, with TRBD2 identical over 13 bases. In germline, CDR1 is SEHNR, CDR2 FQNEAQ (reference sequence). This CDR3 contains 18 residues. V lost 8 bases and J lost 1; bases outside the gene matches: 11. This CDR3 is CASGPRTSGSRSYNEQFF. CDR3 sequence (DNA): TGTGCCAGCGGACCTCGGACTAGCGGGAGTCGGTCCTACAATGAGCAGTTCTTC.

V gene TRBV18 combines with J gene TRBJ1-5; a weak D match, TRBD1 (6 bases). CDR1 KGHSH and CDR2 LQKENI come from the germline V gene. The CDR3 runs 15 residues. V lost 6 bases to trimming and J lost 4 bases, with 16 bases between them. The CDR3 reads CASSETGAGNQPQHF. CDR3 bases: TGTGCCAGCTCCGAGACAGGAGCTGGTAATCAGCCCCAGCATTTT.

The chain has TRBV28 and TRBJ2-7, with 9 positions matching TRBD1. CDR3 length: 14 residues. Germline values: CDR1 MDHEN, CDR2 SYDVKM. V lost 5 bases and J lost 8; bases outside the gene matches: 10. CDR3 in DNA: TGTGCCAGCAGTGGACCGGGACAGGGAGGCAAGCAGTACTTC. It is translated as CASSGPGQGGKQYF.

The rearrangement joins TRBV6-4 to TRBJ2-2, with 9 nucleotides matching TRBD2. The CDR3 extends over 16 amino acids. CDR1 and CDR2 from the germline V gene are MRHNA and SNTAGT. With V trimmed by 3 bases and J by 4 bases, 6 bases remained unmatched. The CDR3 nucleotides read TGTGCCAGCAGTGAATTTAGCGGGAGTGGCACCGGGGAGCTGTTTTTT. Encoded protein: CASSEFSGSGTGELFF.

The chain employs TRBV10-3 and TRBJ2-5, with 8 bases fitting TRBD1. Germline assignment: CDR1 ENHRY and CDR2 SYGVKD. The CDR3 runs 13 residues. V gave up 8 bases and J gave up 3 bases; unmatched junction bases: 5. CDR3 residues: CAIRTGFEETQYF. Written as DNA, the CDR3 is TGTGCCATCCGGACAGGGTTTGAAGAGACCCAGTACTTC.

J is TRBJ1-1 and V is TRBV11-2; D is unresolved. Germline V gene sequence: CDR1 SGHAT, CDR2 FQNNGV. V lost 0 bases and J 0 bases, leaving 11 bases between the germline ends. The CDR3 sequence is 16 residues long. The CDR3 here is CASSLDIYGVNTEAFF. The CDR3 DNA sequence: TGTGCCAGCAGCTTAGATATATACGGGGTGAACACTGAAGCTTTCTTT.

This chain links TRBV7-9 with TRBJ2-1, with TRBD2 matching 8 bases. The CDR3 consists of 17 residues. V shed 5 bases, J shed 6 bases, and the junction held 15 bases outside the gene matches. CDR1 and CDR2 (germline): SEHNR, FQNEAQ (reference sequence). CDR3 nucleotides: TGTGCCAGCAGCCTACCCGCCGGGACTAGAGGGGGCAATGAGCAGTTCTTC. Protein: CASSLPAGTRGGNEQFF. The variable domain in full, completed from reference TRBV7-9 and TRBJ2-1, reads DTGVSQNPRHKITKRGQNVTFRCDPISEHNRLYWYRQTLGQGPEFLTYFQNEAQLEKSRLLSDRFSAERPKGSFSTLEIQRTEQGDSAMYLCASSLPAGTRGGNEQFFGPGTRLTVL.

The gene calls are TRBV2 and TRBJ2-2; D is perhaps TRBD2 (7 bases). From germline, CDR1 is SNHLY and CDR2 FYNNEI. CDR3 size: 14 residues. V gave up 9 bases and J gave up 6 bases, with 17 bases separating them. This CDR3 is CASKREGGPGELFF. The CDR3 DNA is TGTGCCAGTAAAAGGGAGGGGGGACCCGGGGAGCTGTTTTTT.